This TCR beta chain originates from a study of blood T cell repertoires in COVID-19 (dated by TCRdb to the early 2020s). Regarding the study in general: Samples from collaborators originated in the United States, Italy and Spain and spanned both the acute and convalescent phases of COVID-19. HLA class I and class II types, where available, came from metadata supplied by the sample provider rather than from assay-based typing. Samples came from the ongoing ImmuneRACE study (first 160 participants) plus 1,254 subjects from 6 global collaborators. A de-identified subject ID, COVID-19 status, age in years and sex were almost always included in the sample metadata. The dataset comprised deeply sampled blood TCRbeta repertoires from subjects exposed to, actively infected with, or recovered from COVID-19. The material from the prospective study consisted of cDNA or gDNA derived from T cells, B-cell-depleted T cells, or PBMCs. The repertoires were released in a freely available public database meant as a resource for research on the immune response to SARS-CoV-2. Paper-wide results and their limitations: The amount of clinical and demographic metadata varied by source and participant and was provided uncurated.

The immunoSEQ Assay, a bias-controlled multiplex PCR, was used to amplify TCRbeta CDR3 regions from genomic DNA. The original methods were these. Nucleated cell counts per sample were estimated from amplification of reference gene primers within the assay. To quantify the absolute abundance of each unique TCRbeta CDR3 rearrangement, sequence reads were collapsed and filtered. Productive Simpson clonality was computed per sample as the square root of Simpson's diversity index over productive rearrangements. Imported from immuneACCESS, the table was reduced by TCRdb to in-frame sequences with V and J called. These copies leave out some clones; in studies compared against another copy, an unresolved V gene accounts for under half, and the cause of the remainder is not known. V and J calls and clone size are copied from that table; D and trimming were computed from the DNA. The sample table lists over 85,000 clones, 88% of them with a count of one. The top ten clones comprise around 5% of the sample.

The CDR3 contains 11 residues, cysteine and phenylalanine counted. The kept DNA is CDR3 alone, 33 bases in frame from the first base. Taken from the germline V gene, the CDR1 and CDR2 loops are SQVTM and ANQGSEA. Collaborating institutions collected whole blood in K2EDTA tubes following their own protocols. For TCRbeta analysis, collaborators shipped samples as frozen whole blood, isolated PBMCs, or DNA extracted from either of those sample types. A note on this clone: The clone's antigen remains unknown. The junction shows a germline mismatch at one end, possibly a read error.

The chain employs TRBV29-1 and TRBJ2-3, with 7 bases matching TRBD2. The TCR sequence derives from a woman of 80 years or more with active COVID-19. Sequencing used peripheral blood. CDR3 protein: CSVEEGLLNRF. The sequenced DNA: TGCAGCGTTGAAGAGGGACTACTGAATCGTTTT.